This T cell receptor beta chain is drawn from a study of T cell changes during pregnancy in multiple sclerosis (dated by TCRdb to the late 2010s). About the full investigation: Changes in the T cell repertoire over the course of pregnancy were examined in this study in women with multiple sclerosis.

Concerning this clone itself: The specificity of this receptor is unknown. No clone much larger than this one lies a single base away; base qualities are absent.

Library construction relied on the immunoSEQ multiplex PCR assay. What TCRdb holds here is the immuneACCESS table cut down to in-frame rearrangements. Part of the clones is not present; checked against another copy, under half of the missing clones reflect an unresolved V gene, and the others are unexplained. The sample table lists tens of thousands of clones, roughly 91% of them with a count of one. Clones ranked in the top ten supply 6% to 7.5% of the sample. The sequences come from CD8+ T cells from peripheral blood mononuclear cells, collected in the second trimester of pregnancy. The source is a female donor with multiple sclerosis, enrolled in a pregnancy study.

The CDR3: CASSLARGQGQETQYF. At the DNA level, the sequence is TGTGCCAGCAGCTTGGCAAGAGGACAGGGTCAAGAGACCCAGTACTTC. The chain employs TRBV5-4 and TRBJ2-5; the junction holds 8 bases that match TRBD1. Measured from the cysteine to the phenylalanine, the CDR3 is 16 residues long. The CDR3 DNA has 48 bases and is translated from base 1. At the junction V is shortened by 0 bases and J by 2 bases; bases outside the gene matches: 6. The germline V gene (reference sequence) sets CDR1 to SGHNT and CDR2 to YYREEE.